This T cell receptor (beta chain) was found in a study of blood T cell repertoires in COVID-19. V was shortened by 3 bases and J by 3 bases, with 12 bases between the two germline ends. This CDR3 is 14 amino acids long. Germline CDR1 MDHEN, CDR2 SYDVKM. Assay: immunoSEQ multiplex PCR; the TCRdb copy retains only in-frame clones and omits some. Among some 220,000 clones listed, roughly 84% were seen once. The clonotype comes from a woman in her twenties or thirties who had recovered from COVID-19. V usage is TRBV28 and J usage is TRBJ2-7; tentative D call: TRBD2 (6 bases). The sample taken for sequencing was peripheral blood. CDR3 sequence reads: CASSFSLGGYEQYF. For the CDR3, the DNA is TGTGCCAGCAGTTTTTCCCTGGGGGGCTACGAGCAGTACTTC. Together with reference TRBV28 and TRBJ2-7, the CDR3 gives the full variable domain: DVKVTQSSRYLVKRTGEKVFLECVQDMDHENMFWYRQDPGLGLRLIYFSYDVKMKEKGDIPEGYSVSREKKERFSLILESASTNQTSMYLCASSFSLGGYEQYFGPGTRLTVT.